This T cell receptor (beta chain) was found in a study of blood T cell repertoires in COVID-19. V lost 2 bases to trimming and J lost 4 bases, with 9 bases between them. The CDR3 sequence is 14 residues long. Germline V gene data show CDR1 as MNHEY and CDR2 as SVGAGI. The assay was immunoSEQ multiplex PCR, and TCRdb's table has in-frame clones only and misses some. The data show around 100,000 clones, roughly 79% seen once. The V call is TRBV6-5, the J call TRBJ1-3; tentative D call: TRBD1 (6 bases). Sequences were obtained from peripheral blood. The sequence was collected from a man at least 80 years old with COVID-19, enrolled during active disease. This CDR3 is CASSYKGQGNTIYF. CDR3 sequence (DNA): TGTGCCAGCAGTTACAAAGGACAGGGAAACACCATATATTTT.